One sample yielded the 24 T cell receptor beta chains listed below, sequenced in a study of T cell responses to AZD1222 COVID-19 vaccine. Using immunoSEQ multiplex PCR, the repertoire was profiled, and TCRdb retains in-frame clones only, with some absent. The sample lists 150,000 to 200,000 clones, approximately 92% seen once, with about 3.6% in the top ten. The material sequenced was peripheral blood, taken 28 days after the second dose of the MenACWY control vaccine. The receptors were gathered from an adult who received the MenACWY meningococcal vaccine as a control.

In the case of this clone: Other DNA sequences of this sample code for an identical CDR3. This sequence joins TRBV7-2 and TRBJ1-2; TRBD1 is a possible D gene (5 bases). The V end lost 3 bases, the J end lost 4 bases, and 6 bases lay between the germline ends. Germline V gene lookup returns CDR1 SGHTA and CDR2 FQGNSA. CDR3 size: 12 residues. The CDR3, as DNA: TGTGCCAGCAGCTTGAGGGGCTATGGCTACACCTTC. This encodes CASSLRGYGYTF.

The rearrangement joins TRBV28 to TRBJ2-2, with unresolved D. The length of the CDR3 is 16 residues. Germline loops: CDR1 MDHEN, CDR2 SYDVKM. Trimming shortened V by 8 bases and J by 1 base, and 17 bases separated the two germline ends. CDR3 loop: CASSPLADRNTGELFF. The CDR3, as DNA: TGTGCCAGCTCCCCTCTGGCAGATAGGAACACCGGGGAGCTGTTTTTT.

The gene calls are TRBV19 and TRBJ2-2; possibly TRBD1 for D (5 bases). Germline CDR1 LNHDA, CDR2 SQIVND (reference sequence). V was shortened by 6 bases and J by 3 bases, with 8 bases between the two germline ends. The CDR3 covers 13 residues. CDR3 coding DNA: TGTGCCAGTAGCCACAGGTACACCGGGGAGCTGTTTTTT. Translated: CASSHRYTGELFF.

This clone was seen once. The chain joins TRBV19 to TRBJ1-1; D is ambiguous. The V end was cut by 2 bases, the J end by 0 bases, with 13 bases between. The V gene's germline CDR1 is LNHDA and CDR2 SQIVND (reference sequence). There are 16 residues in the CDR3. CDR3 bases: TGTGCCAGTAGTATATTAGGCAGCTCTCTGAACACTGAAGCTTTCTTT. Translated: CASSILGSSLNTEAFF.

V gene TRBV19 combines with J gene TRBJ1-2; perhaps TRBD1 as D (5 bases). The V end lost 8 bases, the J end lost 4 bases, and 11 bases lay between the germline ends. This CDR3 is built from 12 residues. Germline values: CDR1 LNHDA, CDR2 SQIVND (reference sequence). CDR3 sequence: CASLRQPYGYTF. The CDR3, as DNA: TGTGCCAGTCTCCGACAGCCCTATGGCTACACCTTC.

This chain connects TRBV2 to TRBJ1-6; possibly TRBD1 for D (6 bases). Germline-derived CDR1 and CDR2 are SNHLY and FYNNEI. CDR3 size: 13 residues. Trimming pared 8 bases from V and 7 bases from J, leaving 12 bases between. CDR3 DNA: TGTGCCAGCGGCCGGGACAAAAATTCACCCCTCCACTTT. Its protein product is CASGRDKNSPLHF.

The genes are TRBV29-1 and TRBJ2-3; 7 nucleotides agree with TRBD2. V lost 2 bases to trimming and J lost 6 bases; unmatched junction nucleotides: 8. The germline V gene encodes CDR1 SQVTM and CDR2 ANQGSEA. The CDR3 consists of 14 residues. CDR3 in amino acids: CSVELAGQPDTQYF. The CDR3 region has the DNA TGCAGCGTTGAATTAGCGGGCCAACCCGATACGCAGTATTTT.

The V and J genes are TRBV19 and TRBJ2-4; a weak D match, TRBD1 (5 bases). The ends were cut back, 7 bases at V and 9 bases at J, with 13 bases in the middle. This CDR3 region has 12 residues. CDR1 and CDR2 from the germline V gene are LNHDA and SQIVND (reference sequence). Here the CDR3 DNA reads TGTGCCAGTATTTCGTGGCAGGGCATTCAGTACTTC. Protein product: CASISWQGIQYF.

This rearrangement joins TRBV3-1 (or the pseudogene TRBV3-2) to TRBJ2-2; D gene unclear. V was pared by 4 bases and J by 0 bases, with 15 bases between. Germline values: CDR1 LGHDT, CDR2 YNNKEL (reference sequence). CDR3 length: 17 amino acids. This chain's CDR3 is CASSLSWGKTNTGELFF. In DNA form, the CDR3 reads TGTGCCAGCAGCCTATCCTGGGGAAAGACGAACACCGGGGAGCTGTTTTTT.

The chain carries TRBV12-3 or TRBV12-4 and TRBJ1-1; D not certain. The CDR3 runs to 11 residues. Between the trimmed V and J ends, which lost 3 bases and 7 bases, there was a span of 6 bases. This CDR3 is CASSFDVEAFF. The DNA of the CDR3 is TGTGCCAGCAGTTTTGATGTTGAAGCTTTCTTT.

The V gene is TRBV24-1, the J gene TRBJ2-3; 7 positions agree with TRBD2. The germline V gene encodes CDR1 KGHDR and CDR2 SFDVKD. Germline trimming cut 0 bases from V and 0 bases from J; bases unmatched to any gene: 5. This CDR3 spans 17 amino acids. The CDR3 here is CATSDLQSSGSTDTQYF. In nucleotides, the CDR3 is TGTGCCACCAGTGATTTGCAGTCTAGCGGTAGCACAGATACGCAGTATTTT.

This sequence joins TRBV7-2 and TRBJ1-2; 8 bases are shared with TRBD1. CDR3 length: 16 residues. With V trimmed by 0 bases and J by 8 bases, 11 bases remained unmatched. Germline V gives CDR1 SGHTA, CDR2 FQGNSA. In nucleotides, the CDR3 is TGTGCCAGCAGCTTAGCTGTCCTTCAGGGGGCGCAGGGCTACACCTTC. Encoded protein: CASSLAVLQGAQGYTF.

Comments on this clone: A junction boundary mismatches the germline segment, possibly from a read error. CDR3 nucleotides: TGTGCCAGCAACTTAGGGGGGCTTAATCAGCCCCAGCATTTT. As protein: CASNLGGLNQPQHF. The chain uses TRBV7-8 and TRBJ1-5; TRBD1 is a possible D gene (6 bases). Germline values: CDR1 SGHVS, CDR2 FQNEAQ. The CDR3 has 14 residues.

The chain couples TRBV5-6 to TRBJ2-5; no definite D call. This CDR3 spans 13 amino acids. Germline-derived CDR1 and CDR2 are SGHDT and YYEEEE. The V gene lost 2 bases and the J gene lost 4 bases, with 9 bases spanning the gap. The CDR3 loop reads CASSFGPLETQYF. In DNA form, the CDR3 reads TGTGCCAGCAGCTTCGGGCCTTTAGAGACCCAGTACTTC.

The chain couples TRBV9 to TRBJ1-2; a possible D gene is TRBD1 (6 bases). The CDR3 runs 14 residues. V was pared by 0 bases and J by 7 bases, with 13 bases between. The V gene's germline CDR1 is SGDLS and CDR2 YYNGEE. CDR3 DNA: TGTGCCAGCAGCGTAGCTGGTCAGGGGCCTGGCTACACCTTC. Translating gives CASSVAGQGPGYTF.

Regarding this clone: The junction and the germline gene differ at one end; a read error may be behind it. The chain joins TRBV12-3 or TRBV12-4 to TRBJ1-4; the D is unclear. This CDR3 spans 13 amino acids. The CDR3: CASSGSINGKLFF. CDR3 nucleotide sequence: TGTGCCAGCAGCGGGAGCATCAATGGAAAACTGTTTTTT.

The chain couples TRBV4-2 to TRBJ2-3, with a tentative D call TRBD1 (5 bases). CDR1 is LGHNA and CDR2 is YNFKEQ in the germline V gene. CDR3 length equals 15 residues. V lost 0 bases and J 5 bases, leaving 12 bases between the germline ends. This CDR3 reads CASSQDHKRGDTQYF. The CDR3 region has the DNA TGTGCCAGCAGCCAAGATCATAAAAGGGGAGATACGCAGTATTTT.

The rearrangement joins TRBV7-6 to TRBJ2-1, with D hard to call. The length of the CDR3 is 15 residues. CDR1 is SGHVS, CDR2 FNYEAQ, per germline. Trimming shortened V by 5 bases and J by 4 bases, and 15 bases separated the two germline ends. The DNA of the CDR3 is TGTGCCAGCAGCCAAGGCCTCGGGTTTTACAATGAGCAGTTCTTC. Translating gives CASSQGLGFYNEQFF.

The chain combines TRBV12-3 or TRBV12-4 with TRBJ1-1; possible D gene TRBD1, 5 bases. The CDR3 is made up of 13 amino acids. V was trimmed by 5 bases and J by 3 bases, leaving 10 bases between them. The CDR3 DNA is TGTGCCAGCAGTCTGGGGGTGGACACTGAAGCTTTCTTT. It specifies CASSLGVDTEAFF.

This clone was detected only once. The chain employs TRBV5-1 and TRBJ2-7, with 7 bases identical to TRBD2. This CDR3 contains 16 residues. The germline gives CDR1 SGHRS, CDR2 YFSETQ. V lost 0 bases, J lost 1 base, and 7 bases stayed unmatched. The CDR3 nucleotides are TGCGCCAGCAGCTTGGCCGGGGGGAGGGGATCCTACGAGCAGTACTTC. Residues: CASSLAGGRGSYEQYF.

V gene TRBV30 combines with J gene TRBJ2-3; the D call may be TRBD1 or TRBD2 (6 bases each). This CDR3 comprises 14 residues. Germline CDR1 GTSNPN, CDR2 SVGIG (reference sequence). The germline V and J ends were trimmed by 1 base and 5 bases, with 13 bases remaining between them. CDR3 sequence: CAWSERGRGDTQYF. CDR3 sequence (DNA): TGTGCCTGGAGTGAACGGGGGCGGGGAGATACGCAGTATTTT. Filled out from reference TRBV30 and TRBJ2-3, the complete variable domain reads SQTIHQWPATLVQPVGSPLSLECTVEGTSNPNLYWYRQAAGRGLQLLFYSVGIGQISSEVPQNLSASRPQDRQFILSSKKLLLSDSGFYLCAWSERGRGDTQYFGPGTRLTVL.

The V call is TRBV4-2, the J call TRBJ2-1; D unclear. CDR1 and CDR2 (germline): LGHNA, YNFKEQ. The length of the CDR3 is 16 residues. V lost 0 bases and J lost 3, with 12 bases in between. The CDR3 reads CASSQEMGSLYNEQFF. DNA of the CDR3: TGTGCCAGCAGCCAAGAGATGGGATCCCTCTACAATGAGCAGTTCTTC.

Here the CDR3 reads CASSPSGQGNEKLFF. In DNA, the CDR3 is TGCGCCAGCAGCCCGTCGGGACAGGGGAATGAAAAACTGTTTTTT. The V and J genes are TRBV4-1 and TRBJ1-4; TRBD1 agrees at 10 bases. This CDR3 contains 15 residues. Germline V gene data show CDR1 as MGHRA and CDR2 as YSYEKL. V dropped 4 bases and J dropped 5; count of bases not matched to a gene: 4.

This chain connects TRBV4-1 to TRBJ1-2; D call uncertain. Germline CDR1 is MGHRA and CDR2 is YSYEKL. V dropped 3 bases and J dropped 1 base, with 12 bases sitting between them. The CDR3 runs 15 residues. The CDR3 region is CASSHRYGFNYGYTF. CDR3 DNA: TGCGCCAGCAGCCACAGATACGGATTTAACTATGGCTACACCTTC.